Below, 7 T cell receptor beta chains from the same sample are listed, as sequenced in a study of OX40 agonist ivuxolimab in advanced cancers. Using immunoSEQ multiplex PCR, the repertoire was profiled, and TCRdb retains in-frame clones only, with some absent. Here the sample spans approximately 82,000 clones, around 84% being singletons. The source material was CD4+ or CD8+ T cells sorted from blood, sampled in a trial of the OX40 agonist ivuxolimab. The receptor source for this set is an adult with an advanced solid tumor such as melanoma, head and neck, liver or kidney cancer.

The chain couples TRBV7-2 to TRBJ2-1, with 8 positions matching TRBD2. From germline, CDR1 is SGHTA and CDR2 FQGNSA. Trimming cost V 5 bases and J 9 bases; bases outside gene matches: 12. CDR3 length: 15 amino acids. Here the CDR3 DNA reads TGTGCCAGCAGCCCCCGGGGAAGCGGGAGAGGTGAGCAGTTCTTC. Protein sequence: CASSPRGSGRGEQFF.

CDR3 DNA sequence: TGCGCCAGCAGCCTACAGAGCTCTGGAAACACCATATATTTT. Its translation is CASSLQSSGNTIYF. The V call is TRBV5-1, the J call TRBJ1-3; D unresolved. The CDR3 covers 14 residues. Per germline, CDR1 SGHRS and CDR2 YFSETQ. V was shortened by 4 bases and J by 0 bases, with 8 bases between the two germline ends. The variable domain in full, with the rest retrieved from reference TRBV5-1 and TRBJ1-3, is KAGVTQTPRYLIKTRGQQVTLSCSPISGHRSVSWYQQTPGQGLQFLFEYFSETQRNKGNFPGRFSGRQFSNSRSEMNVSTLELGDSALYLCASSLQSSGNTIYFGEGSWLTVV.

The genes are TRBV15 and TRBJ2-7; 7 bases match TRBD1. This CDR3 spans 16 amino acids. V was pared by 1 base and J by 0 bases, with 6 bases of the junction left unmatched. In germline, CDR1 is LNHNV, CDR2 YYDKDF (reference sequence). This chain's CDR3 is CATSRVWGTASYEQYF. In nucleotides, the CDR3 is TGTGCCACCAGCAGAGTTTGGGGGACAGCCTCCTACGAGCAGTACTTC.

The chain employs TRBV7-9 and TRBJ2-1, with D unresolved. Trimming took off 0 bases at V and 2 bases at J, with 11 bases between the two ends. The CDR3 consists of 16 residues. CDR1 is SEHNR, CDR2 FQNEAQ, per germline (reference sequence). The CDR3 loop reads CASSLAWAAPYNEQFF. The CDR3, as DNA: TGTGCCAGCAGCTTAGCGTGGGCGGCACCCTACAATGAGCAGTTCTTC.

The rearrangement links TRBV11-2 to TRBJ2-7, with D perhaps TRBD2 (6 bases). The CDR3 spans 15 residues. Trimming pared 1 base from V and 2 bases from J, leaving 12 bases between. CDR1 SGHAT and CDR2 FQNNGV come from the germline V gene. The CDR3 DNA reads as TGTGCCAGCAGCTTAGTGTTGCCGGGGGCCTACGAGCAGTACTTC. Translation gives CASSLVLPGAYEQYF.

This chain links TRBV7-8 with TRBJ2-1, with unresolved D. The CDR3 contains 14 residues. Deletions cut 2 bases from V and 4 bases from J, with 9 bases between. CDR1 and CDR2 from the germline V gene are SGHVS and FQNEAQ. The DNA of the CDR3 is TGTGCCAGCAGCTTACGGCGGATTTACAATGAGCAGTTCTTC. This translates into CASSLRRIYNEQFF.

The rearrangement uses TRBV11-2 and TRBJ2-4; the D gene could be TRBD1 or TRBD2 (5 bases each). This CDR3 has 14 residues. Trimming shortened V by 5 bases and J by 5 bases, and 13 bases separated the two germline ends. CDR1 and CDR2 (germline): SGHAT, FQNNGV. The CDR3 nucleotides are TGTGCCAGCAGCCCGTCTCGAGGGGAAAACATTCAGTACTTC. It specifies CASSPSRGENIQYF.